This TCR beta chain was found in a study of cytotoxic CD8 clonotypes in ibrutinib-treated CLL. This table comes from immunoSEQ multiplex PCR, and its TCRdb copy is limited to in-frame clones, with some not included. Of under 300,000 clones listed, around 77% are singletons. Germline lookup yields CDR1 MGHDK and CDR2 SYGVNS. V was cut by 0 bases and J by 0 bases, with 9 bases left in between. CDR3 length: 17 residues. The chain combines TRBV25-1 with TRBJ2-6, with a tentative D call TRBD1 (6 bases). The sequence was obtained from a human donor with chronic lymphocytic leukemia. The sequenced sample was PBMCs, obtained at disease progression, from a patient treated with ibrutinib. The CDR3 DNA sequence: TGTGCCAGCAGTGAATATGAAGGGGGCTCTGGGGCCAACGTCCTGACTTTC. Translating it yields CASSEYEGGSGANVLTF.